Sequencing of this TCR beta chain was carried out in a study of T cell repertoires in cytomegalovirus infection. Germline lookup yields CDR1 LNHDA and CDR2 SQIVND (reference sequence). The CDR3 sequence is 12 residues long. Trimming removed 8 bases from V and 6 bases from J, with 10 bases in between. Worth noting for this clonotype: The antigen is undetermined.

TCRdb analysed the reads with MiXCR anew, one entry per CDR3 protein. The sample has fewer than 850,000 distinct CDR3 sequences; 25% to 35% are singletons. This chain links TRBV19 with TRBJ2-2; D call uncertain. This sample comprised cultured CD8+ T cells from PBMCs, obtained from culture after CMV antigen stimulation. This TCR was recovered from a human donor in good health (CMV status not recorded). Some clones in this sample may be carry-over from other donors' samples. The CDR3 DNA reads TGTGCCAGTTTCCAGGTTTCCGGGGAGCTGTTTTTT. Protein product: CASFQVSGELFF. Supplemented by reference TRBV19 and TRBJ2-2, the full variable domain reads DGGITQSPKYLFRKEGQNVTLSCEQNLNHDAMYWYRQDPGQGLRLIYYSQIVNDFQKGDIAEGYSVSREKKESFPLTVTSAQKNPTAFYLCASFQVSGELFFGEGSRLTVL.